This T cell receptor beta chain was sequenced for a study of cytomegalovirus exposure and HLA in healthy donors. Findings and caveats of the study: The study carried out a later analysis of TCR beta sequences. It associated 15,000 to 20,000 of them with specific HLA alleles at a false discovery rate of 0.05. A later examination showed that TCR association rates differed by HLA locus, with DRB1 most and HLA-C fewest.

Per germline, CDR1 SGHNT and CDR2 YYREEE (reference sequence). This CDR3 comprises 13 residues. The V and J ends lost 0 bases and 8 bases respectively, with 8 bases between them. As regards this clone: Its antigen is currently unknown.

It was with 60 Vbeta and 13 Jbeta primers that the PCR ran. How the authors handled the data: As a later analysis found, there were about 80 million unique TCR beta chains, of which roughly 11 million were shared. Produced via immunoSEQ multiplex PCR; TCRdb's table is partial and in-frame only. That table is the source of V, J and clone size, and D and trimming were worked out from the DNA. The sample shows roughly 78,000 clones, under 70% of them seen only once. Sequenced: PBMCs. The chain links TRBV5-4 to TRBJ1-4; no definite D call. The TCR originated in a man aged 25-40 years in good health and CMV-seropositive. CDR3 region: CASSLGLREKLFF. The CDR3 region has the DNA TGTGCCAGCAGCTTGGGTTTACGGGAAAAACTGTTTTTT.